This T cell receptor (beta chain) appears in the sequencing data of a study of blood T cell repertoires in COVID-19 (dated by TCRdb to 2020 to 2022). About the full investigation: Samples covering the acute and convalescent phases of COVID-19 were provided by collaborators in the United States, Italy and Spain. Subjects who had been exposed to COVID-19, were actively infected with it, or had recovered from it provided the deeply sampled blood TCRbeta repertoires that made up the dataset. HLA class I and class II types, where available, came from metadata supplied by the sample provider rather than from assay-based typing. The repertoires were made available in a free public database intended to serve as a resource for research on the immune response to SARS-CoV-2. Nearly every sample came with metadata listing a de-identified subject ID, COVID-19 status, age in years and sex. The prospective study material was composed of cDNA or gDNA derived from T cells, B-cell-depleted T cells, or PBMCs. The samples were drawn from two sources: the first 160 participants of the ongoing ImmuneRACE study, and 1,200 or so subjects contributed by 6 global collaborators. Overall study results and their limits: Clinical and demographic metadata were provided uncurated, with the amount varying by source and participant.

Relative to germline, V is missing 7 bases and J is missing 6 bases, with 7 bases of the junction outside any gene match. CDR1 and CDR2, looked up from the germline V gene, are SGHDT and YYEEEE. The CDR3 starts with the cysteine, ends with the phenylalanine, and has 14 residues. The kept DNA is CDR3 alone, 42 bases in frame from the first base. Participants in the prospective study were aged 18 to 89 years, lived in 20 to 30 United States geographic areas, and enrolled through a virtual design. To assign participants to cohorts, the prospective study relied on clinical history that participants themselves reported in a screening survey and a study questionnaire. Exposed participants had been in contact, within 2 weeks of entering the study, with a person who had a PCR-confirmed or clinician-diagnosed case of COVID-19. Each participant in the prospective study had whole blood, serum and a nasopharyngeal or oropharyngeal swab collected by mobile phlebotomists. Over a 2-month period, participants in the prospective study had the option of providing additional blood draws and questionnaires. Prospective study blood samples were shipped either frozen or at room temperature before DNA extraction.

TCRbeta CDR3 regions were amplified from genomic DNA by means of the immunoSEQ Assay, a bias-controlled multiplex PCR. The source study handled its data this way. The number of nucleated cells in each sample was estimated by amplification of reference gene primers within the assay. Sequence reads were collapsed and filtered to measure the absolute abundance of every unique TCRbeta CDR3 rearrangement. For each sample, productive Simpson clonality was calculated as the square root of Simpson's diversity index across productive rearrangements. The source is immuneACCESS, and TCRdb retained only in-frame sequences with V and J called. Part of the clones is not carried over; for the studies checked, unresolved V genes explain less than half of this, and the remainder is unexplained. V, J and clone size are taken as reported in that table, and D and trimming were inferred from the DNA itself. For this sample there are under 300,000 clones; about 85% appear just once. The biggest ten clones account for less than 8.5% of the sample.

Concerning this clone: The clone's antigen remains unknown. Base qualities are not at hand, and no much larger clone is one base apart.

The sample comprised PBMCs or T cells enriched from blood (not recorded which). This sequence uses TRBV5-6 and TRBJ2-1; 10 central bases correspond to TRBD2. The receptor was derived from a woman in her forties or fifties who had been exposed to COVID-19. The CDR3 protein is CASAGTSDINEQFF. The bases read TGTGCCAGCGCCGGGACTAGCGATATCAATGAGCAGTTCTTC.